This TCR beta chain was profiled in a study of cytomegalovirus exposure and HLA in healthy donors. The wider study: The platform used for the 120 or so validation repertoires matched that of the roughly 700 first-cohort repertoires, a later analysis reported.

The CDR3 covers 13 residues. Trimming took 4 bases from V and 5 from J, leaving 14 bases between them. The germline V gene encodes CDR1 SQVTM and CDR2 ANQGSEA. TCRdb's table, derived via immunoSEQ multiplex PCR, lists solely in-frame clones and lacks some. Among hundreds of thousands of clones listed, roughly 85% were seen once. This clone was recorded a few times. This receptor was obtained from a woman under 30 in good health and CMV-seronegative. The V gene is TRBV29-1, the J gene TRBJ1-1; TRBD1 might be the D (5 bases). Sequenced sample: PBMCs. As DNA, the CDR3 is TGCAGCGTTGGGGCAGGGCGGGGGACTGAAGCTTTCTTT. As protein: CSVGAGRGTEAFF.